This T cell receptor beta chain was captured in a study of blood T cell repertoires in COVID-19. In the study overall: COVID-19 samples collected from the United States, Italy and Spain covered acute and convalescent phases.

The protocol was immunoSEQ multiplex PCR, while the TCRdb copy is restricted to in-frame clones and leaves out a portion. The sample comprises around 140,000 clones, around 87% of which are singletons, and about 2% rests with the top ten. The CDR3 spans 15 residues. Trimming removed 0 bases from V and 5 bases from J; junction bases left unmatched: 6. The germline gives CDR1 SEHNR, CDR2 FQNEAQ (reference sequence). This clone was seen only once. This sequence originates from a man aged 65 to 79 with active COVID-19. V and J are TRBV7-9 and TRBJ1-1, with 7 bases that match TRBD1. The sample comprised peripheral blood. CDR3 nucleotide sequence: TGTGCCAGCAGCTTAGCGACAGGGAGAAGTACTGAAGCTTTCTTT. It yields the protein CASSLATGRSTEAFF.